This TCR beta chain was captured in a study of CD8 T cells in ankylosing spondylitis (dated by TCRdb to about 2017). Broadly, across the study: The study set out to find disease-linked TCR variants by profiling T cell receptor beta repertoires in ankylosing spondylitis patients and healthy donors. In total, the full study cohort was made up of some 100 healthy donors and 25 or so ankylosing spondylitis patients. Peripheral blood was sampled, and synovial fluid was additionally collected from ankylosing spondylitis patients. Broad study findings and their caveats: Blood from ankylosing spondylitis patients appeared to be characterized by a TCR beta motif composed of roughly eight highly homologous amino acid variants. Some motif variants were previously reported in synovial fluid and blood of reactive arthritis patients, suggesting common disease-initiation mechanisms. Significant enrichment of the disease-linked clones was reported in matched synovial fluid samples from ankylosing spondylitis patients. The disease-linked clones had a CD8+ phenotype and were found at relatively low frequencies in peripheral blood.

In its sample, this clonotype was seen a few times. No antigen is known for it. The record has no base qualities; no much larger clone is one base away. Sequencing was performed on an Illumina HiSeq 2500. Quantitative 5'-RACE with molecular barcodes was the method used to prepare the TCR beta libraries. On the study's bioinformatics: To identify disease-linked TCR variants, a new computational method was used, one built on a probabilistic model of VDJ rearrangement. TCRdb itself trimmed the public reads at Q25 with fastp, ran MiXCR and retained productive beta chains. Identical CDR3 proteins give one entry, which carries the most common genes and DNA. The V and J calls and clone size are TCRdb's, not the authors'. Across this sample there are 300,000 to 350,000 distinct CDR3 sequences, with roughly 20% seen only once. 3.5% of the sample comes from the top ten. V was cut back by 3 bases and J by 0 bases, leaving a gap of 8 bases between them. In the germline V gene (reference sequence), CDR1 corresponds to DFQATT and CDR2 to SNEGSKA. The CDR3 covers 13 residues, taking in both the cysteine and the phenylalanine. CDR3 DNA only is kept here, 39 bases in frame from base 1.

The chain joins TRBV20-1 to TRBJ1-1, with the identity of the D gene unclear. The sample comprised blood, either unsorted or a sorted T cell fraction (not recorded which). This clonotype originated in a female donor with ankylosing spondylitis or in good health (not recorded which). The DNA sequence follows: TGCAGTGCTAGCCCGTCTATGAACACTGAAGCTTTCTTT. This translates into CSASPSMNTEAFF.